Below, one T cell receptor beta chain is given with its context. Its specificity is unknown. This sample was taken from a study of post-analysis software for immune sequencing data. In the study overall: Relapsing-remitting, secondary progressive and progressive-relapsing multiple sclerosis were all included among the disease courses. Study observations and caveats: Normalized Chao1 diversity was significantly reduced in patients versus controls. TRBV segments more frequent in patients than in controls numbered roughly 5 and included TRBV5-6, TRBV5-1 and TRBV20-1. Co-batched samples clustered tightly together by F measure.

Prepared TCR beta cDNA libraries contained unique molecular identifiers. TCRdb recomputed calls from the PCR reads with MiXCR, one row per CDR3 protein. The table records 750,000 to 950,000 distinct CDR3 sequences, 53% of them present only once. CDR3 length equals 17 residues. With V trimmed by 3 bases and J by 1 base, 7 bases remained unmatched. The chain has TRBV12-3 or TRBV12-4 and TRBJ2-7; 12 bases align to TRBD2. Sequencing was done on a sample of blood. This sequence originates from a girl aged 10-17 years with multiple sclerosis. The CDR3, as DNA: TGTGCCAGCAGTTTTGGGTCTAGCGGGAGGGCTTCCTACGAGCAGTACTTC. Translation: CASSFGSSGRASYEQYF.